A single sample gave rise to the 24 T cell receptor beta chains below, sequenced in a study of blood T cell repertoires in COVID-19. TCRdb keeps only in-frame clones here, not all; method: immunoSEQ multiplex PCR. The repertoire has about 190,000 clones, 84% of them found once; the top ten carry approximately 19%. The sequencing input was peripheral blood. These receptors were taken from a human donor in a cohort sampled during active COVID-19.

The CDR3 protein is CASSPGGRNTEAFF. The CDR3 coding sequence is TGTGCCAGCAGCCCAGGCGGGAGAAACACTGAAGCTTTCTTT. The chain couples TRBV11-3 to TRBJ1-1; D unresolved. CDR1 is SGHNT and CDR2 is YENEEA in the germline V gene. This CDR3 has 14 residues. V was cut by 5 bases and J by 2 bases, with 12 bases left in between.

In DNA, the CDR3 is TGTGCCAGCAGCCTGACCGGACAGCCGGGGGAAAAACTGTTTTTT. It is translated as CASSLTGQPGEKLFF. The genes are TRBV7-2 and TRBJ1-4; perhaps TRBD1 as D (6 bases). Germline loops: CDR1 SGHTA, CDR2 FQGNSA. This CDR3 is built from 15 residues. V was shortened by 5 bases and J by 8 bases, with 18 bases between the two germline ends.

The J gene is TRBJ2-3, the V gene TRBV3-1 (or the pseudogene TRBV3-2); tentatively, D is TRBD1 (6 bases). V dropped 6 bases and J dropped 4 bases, with 14 bases sitting between them. The CDR3 covers 14 residues. The V gene's germline CDR1 is LGHDT and CDR2 YNNKEL (reference sequence). The CDR3 protein is CASSGYRDADTQYF. CDR3 nucleotides: TGTGCCAGCAGTGGGTACAGGGACGCAGATACGCAGTATTTT.

The V and J genes are TRBV7-8 and TRBJ2-2; tentatively, D is TRBD1 (6 bases). The CDR3 is made up of 15 amino acids. Germline CDR1 SGHVS, CDR2 FQNEAQ. V lost 1 base, J lost 6 bases, and 12 bases lay in between. CDR3 nucleotide sequence: TGTGCCAGCAGCTTAGAGGGACACATACCCGGGGAGCTGTTTTTT. Translated, it gives CASSLEGHIPGELFF.

In its sample, this clone was seen once. The DNA of the CDR3 is TGCGCCAGCAGCCAGACGTCCTTGGTCGGAGGCGGCGGCTACACCTTC. It yields the protein CASSQTSLVGGGGYTF. V is TRBV4-1 and J is TRBJ1-2; D unclear. Looked up from germline, CDR1 is MGHRA and CDR2 is YSYEKL. V was shortened by 3 bases and J by 8 bases, with 22 bases between the two germline ends. The CDR3 extends over 16 amino acids.

The chain employs TRBV13 and TRBJ1-3, with D possibly TRBD1 on 6 matching bases. CDR3 size: 19 residues. V lost 5 bases to trimming and J lost 0 bases, with 23 bases between them. Germline values: CDR1 PRHDT, CDR2 FYEKMQ (reference sequence). The CDR3 region is CASSRMTQQGRFSGNTIYF. The DNA of the CDR3 is TGTGCCAGCAGCCGGATGACACAACAGGGACGCTTCTCTGGAAACACCATATATTTT.

The chain links TRBV25-1 to TRBJ2-2, with 11 bases identical to TRBD2. The CDR3 covers 18 residues. V lost 6 bases, J lost 1 base, and 10 bases stayed unmatched. The germline CDR1 and CDR2 sequences are MGHDK and SYGVNS. This CDR3 reads CASSFLPLAGGNTGELFF. CDR3 nucleotide sequence: TGTGCCAGCAGCTTTCTCCCTCTAGCGGGGGGGAACACCGGGGAGCTGTTTTTT.

The chain couples TRBV15 to TRBJ1-4; D unresolved. Germline CDR1 LNHNV, CDR2 YYDKDF (reference sequence). Trimming removed 0 bases at V and 4 bases at J, with 9 bases between. This CDR3 region has 15 residues. CDR3 sequence (DNA): TGTGCCACCAGCAGAGACCGGGGAGATAATGAAAAACTGTTTTTT. Protein sequence: CATSRDRGDNEKLFF.

CDR3 nucleotides: TGTGCCAGCAGTTACCAGGGGAATTCACCCCTCCACTTT. Amino acids: CASSYQGNSPLHF. The rearrangement links TRBV6-5 to TRBJ1-6, with D perhaps matching TRBD1 (6 bases). The CDR3 covers 13 residues. Germline V CDR1 and CDR2: MNHEY, SVGAGI. Trimming left V 2 bases short and J 7 bases short, with 6 bases between.

V and J are TRBV5-5 and TRBJ2-7, with D possibly matching TRBD1 (5 bases). Germline V gene sequence: CDR1 SGHKS, CDR2 YYEKEE (reference sequence). The V and J ends lost 3 bases and 2 bases respectively, with 9 bases between them. This CDR3 has 13 amino acids. The CDR3 loop reads CASSSAGTYEQYF. The CDR3 nucleotides are TGTGCCAGCAGCTCAGCAGGGACCTACGAGCAGTACTTC.

The gene calls are TRBV6-5 and TRBJ2-2; TRBD1 matches at 8 bases. V shed 6 bases, J shed 5 bases, and the junction held 8 bases outside the gene matches. The germline gives CDR1 MNHEY, CDR2 SVGAGI. CDR3 length: 15 residues. The CDR3 nucleotides are TGTGCCAGCAGCCGCCCCGGACAGGGAACCGGGGAGCTGTTTTTT. This sequence encodes CASSRPGQGTGELFF.

This clone has a single count. The chain uses TRBV18 and TRBJ2-5; TRBD2 matches at 7 bases. The CDR3 is 14 residues long. Germline V gives CDR1 KGHSH, CDR2 LQKENI. The ends lost 6 bases at V and 5 bases at J; junction bases unmatched: 9. The CDR3: CASSGGGEGETQYF. The DNA of the CDR3 is TGTGCCAGCTCCGGCGGAGGGGAGGGCGAGACCCAGTACTTC.

This sequence joins TRBV7-9 and TRBJ2-1; 10 bases align to TRBD2. The CDR3 covers 15 residues. CDR1 SEHNR and CDR2 FQNEAQ come from the germline V gene (reference sequence). The J segment lost 8 bases and the V segment lost 1 base, leaving 5 bases of the junction unmatched. CDR3 protein: CASSLDLAGVYEQFF. CDR3 nucleotides: TGTGCCAGCAGCTTAGATCTAGCGGGGGTCTATGAGCAGTTCTTC.

The chain is built from TRBV7-9 and TRBJ1-1, with D perhaps TRBD1 (5 bases). V gave up 5 bases and J gave up 2 bases, with 15 bases separating them. There are 15 residues in the CDR3. Per the germline V gene, CDR1 is SEHNR and CDR2 is FQNEAQ (reference sequence). CDR3 in amino acids: CASSKRQQVNTEAFF. Written as DNA, the CDR3 is TGTGCCAGCAGCAAAAGACAGCAGGTAAACACTGAAGCTTTCTTT.

V usage is TRBV7-9 and J usage is TRBJ1-6, with 7 positions matching TRBD1. The J segment lost 8 bases and the V segment lost 5 bases, leaving 9 bases of the junction unmatched. The germline gives CDR1 SEHNR, CDR2 FQNEAQ (reference sequence). This CDR3 contains 15 residues. CDR3 bases: TGTGCCAGCAGCCGGCGACAGGGTAGAGATTCACCCCTCCACTTT. As protein: CASSRRQGRDSPLHF.

The J gene is TRBJ2-3, the V gene TRBV28; 8 nucleotides match TRBD1. The V gene end was trimmed by 5 bases and the J gene end by 6 bases; junction bases not matched to a gene: 13. The CDR3 spans 16 residues. The germline gives CDR1 MDHEN, CDR2 SYDVKM. CDR3 sequence (DNA): TGTGCCAGCAGTGCTGGTAGGAGACAGGGGAGGGATACGCAGTATTTT. Protein product: CASSAGRRQGRDTQYF.

The chain employs TRBV7-2 and TRBJ2-1, with TRBD1 matching 7 bases. Germline CDR1 is SGHTA and CDR2 is FQGNSA. The CDR3 has 15 amino acids. V shed 5 bases and J 6 bases; nucleotides not matched to a gene: 10. The CDR3: CASSPTGTEFNEQFF. The CDR3 DNA reads as TGTGCCAGCAGCCCAACCGGGACAGAATTCAATGAGCAGTTCTTC.

V usage is TRBV3-1 (or the pseudogene TRBV3-2) and J usage is TRBJ2-7; D not resolved. The CDR3 runs 14 residues. V lost 6 bases to trimming and J lost 0 bases, with 12 bases between them. CDR1 LGHDT and CDR2 YNNKEL come from the germline V gene (reference sequence). The CDR3 sequence is CASSHIRSSYEQYF. DNA for the CDR3: TGTGCCAGCAGTCACATCCGGAGCTCCTACGAGCAGTACTTC.

The rearrangement uses TRBV28 and TRBJ1-5; no definite D call. The V end was cut by 5 bases, the J end by 6 bases, with 14 bases between. CDR1 is MDHEN, CDR2 SYDVKM, per germline. The CDR3 is 14 residues long. CDR3 in amino acids: CASSVDIGVQPQHF. CDR3 in DNA: TGTGCCAGCAGTGTAGACATTGGTGTTCAGCCCCAGCATTTT. The full variable domain, completed using reference TRBV28 and TRBJ1-5, is DVKVTQSSRYLVKRTGEKVFLECVQDMDHENMFWYRQDPGLGLRLIYFSYDVKMKEKGDIPEGYSVSREKKERFSLILESASTNQTSMYLCASSVDIGVQPQHFGDGTRLSIL.

The V and J genes are TRBV21-1 and TRBJ2-7; the table's D call, TRBD1, has no DNA check behind it. TRBV21-1 is a recognized pseudogene. The CDR3 covers 16 residues. The chain's CDR3 is CASSKEQERLSHEQYF. The CDR3 DNA follows: TGTGCCAGCAGCAAAGAACAGGAAAGGTTGTCCCACGAGCAGTACTTC.

The rearrangement links TRBV5-8 to TRBJ2-7, with D possibly matching TRBD1 (6 bases). Trimming took 4 bases from V and 1 from J, leaving 15 bases between them. This CDR3 has 15 residues. Germline-derived CDR1 and CDR2 are SGHTS and YDEGEE. CDR3 coding DNA: TGTGCCAGCAGCGCGGGCCCGACAGGATCCTACGAGCAGTACGTC. It specifies CASSAGPTGSYEQYV.

The rearrangement uses TRBV4-2 and TRBJ2-6; D remains ambiguous. V was cut by 2 bases and J by 2 bases, with 7 bases left in between. Germline loops: CDR1 LGHNA, CDR2 YNFKEQ. The CDR3 consists of 15 residues. CDR3 sequence (DNA): TGTGCCAGCAGCCAACTTAGAACTGGGGCCAACGTCCTGACTTTC. Protein product: CASSQLRTGANVLTF.

V gene TRBV12-5 combines with J gene TRBJ1-5, with D hard to call. This CDR3 has 14 amino acids. Germline V gene data show CDR1 as LGHNT and CDR2 as FRNRAP. The V end lost 4 bases, the J end lost 7 bases, and 14 bases lay between the germline ends. The CDR3 DNA sequence: TGTGCTAGTGGTTCTGACGGGGTCAACCAGCCCCAGCATTTT. It specifies CASGSDGVNQPQHF.

There are a few counts of this clone. This sequence joins TRBV19 and TRBJ1-5; D remains unclear. Germline V CDR1 and CDR2: LNHDA, SQIVND (reference sequence). Deletions cut 10 bases from V and 4 bases from J, with 11 bases between. This CDR3 is 12 amino acids long. The CDR3 loop reads CATSERNQPQHF. Written as DNA, the CDR3 is TGTGCCACAAGCGAGAGGAATCAGCCCCAGCATTTT.